The sequence of this TCR beta chain was determined in a study of identifying expanded T cells in peripheral blood. General study points: Technical replicates showed about 1.1 changed clones; roughly two weeks 15 to 20; four weeks 19. Variance in clone template counts between approximately 2-week samples significantly increased with total template count across all healthy donors.

Germline CDR1 is SGHDT and CDR2 is YYEEEE. Losses at the gene ends were 0 bases for V and 0 bases for J; bases not matched to a gene: 2. The CDR3 has 16 residues. This clone was seen a single time. What it recognizes is unknown. Healthy donors had no documented immune events, such as infections, while sampled. Clones were sequenced by immunoSEQ multiplex PCR, and TCRdb holds only the in-frame ones, with some missing. The data show 70,000 to 100,000 clones, 70% to 90% seen once. Sequencing was done on a sample of blood. This receptor was taken from a person between 18 and 75 years old in good health. The V and J genes are TRBV5-6 and TRBJ2-1; 8 bases are a match to TRBD2. The CDR3: CASSLERGSSYNEQFF. CDR3 nucleotides: TGTGCCAGCAGCTTGGAGCGGGGGAGCTCCTACAATGAGCAGTTCTTC. Full variable domain (outside the CDR3, taken from reference TRBV5-6 and TRBJ2-1): DAGVTQSPTHLIKTRGQQVTLRCSPKSGHDTVSWYQQALGQGPQFIFQYYEEEERQRGNFPDRFSGHQFPNYSSELNVNALLLGDSALYLCASSLERGSSYNEQFFGPGTRLTVL.